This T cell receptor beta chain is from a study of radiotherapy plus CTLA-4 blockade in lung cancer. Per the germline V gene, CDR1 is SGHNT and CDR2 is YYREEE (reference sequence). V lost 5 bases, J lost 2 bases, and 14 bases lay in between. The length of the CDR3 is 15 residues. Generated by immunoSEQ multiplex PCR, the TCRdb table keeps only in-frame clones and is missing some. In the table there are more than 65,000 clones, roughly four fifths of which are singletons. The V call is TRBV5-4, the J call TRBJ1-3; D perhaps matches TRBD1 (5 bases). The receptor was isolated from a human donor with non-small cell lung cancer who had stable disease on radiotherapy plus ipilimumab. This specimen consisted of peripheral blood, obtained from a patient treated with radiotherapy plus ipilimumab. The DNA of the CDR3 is TGTGCCAGCAGTCTTGGGACGGGGGCTGGAAACACCATATATTTT. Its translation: CASSLGTGAGNTIYF.